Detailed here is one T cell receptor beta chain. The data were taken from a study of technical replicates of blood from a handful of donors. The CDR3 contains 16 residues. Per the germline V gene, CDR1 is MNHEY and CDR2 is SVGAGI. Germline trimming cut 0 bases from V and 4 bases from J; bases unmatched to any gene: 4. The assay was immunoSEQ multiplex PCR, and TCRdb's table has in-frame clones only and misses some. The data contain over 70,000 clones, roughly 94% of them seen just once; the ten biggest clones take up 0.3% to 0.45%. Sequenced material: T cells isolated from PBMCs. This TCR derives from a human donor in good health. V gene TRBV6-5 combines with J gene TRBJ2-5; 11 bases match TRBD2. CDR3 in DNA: TGTGCCAGCAGTTACTCGTTTAGCGGGAGGGCAGAGACCCAGTACTTC. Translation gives CASSYSFSGRAETQYF.